Presented here are 12 T cell receptor beta chains from one specimen sequenced in a study of cytomegalovirus exposure and HLA in healthy donors. Amplification used 60 Vbeta primers and 13 Jbeta primers. Sequenced by immunoSEQ multiplex PCR; TCRdb stores in-frame clones only, minus some. With fewer than 200,000 clones in the sample, the ten largest clones hold roughly 1.3%. Material for sequencing was PBMCs. These receptors were collected from a woman aged 60 to 75 in good health and CMV-seronegative.

The CDR3 loop is CASSEADIGAGNSPLHF. CDR3 bases: TGTGCCAGCAGTGAAGCTGATATAGGCGCAGGGAATTCACCCCTCCACTTT. The rearrangement joins TRBV6-1 to TRBJ1-6; possibly TRBD1 for D (5 bases). The germline CDR1 and CDR2 sequences are MNHNS and SASEGT. Trimming took off 0 bases at V and 7 bases at J, with 16 bases between the two ends. The CDR3 runs to 17 residues.

The chain combines TRBV9 with TRBJ1-1; D might be TRBD1 (5 bases). The CDR3 has 13 residues. CDR1 is SGDLS, CDR2 YYNGEE, per germline. V was trimmed by 3 bases and J by 2 bases, leaving 8 bases between them. CDR3 protein: CASSGQGNTEAFF. The CDR3 DNA sequence: TGTGCCAGCAGCGGCCAGGGCAACACTGAAGCTTTCTTT.

This chain uses TRBV15 with TRBJ2-6; no firm D call. CDR3 size: 19 residues. The germline V and J ends were trimmed by 0 bases and 0 bases, with 15 bases remaining between them. Germline V gives CDR1 LNHNV, CDR2 YYDKDF (reference sequence). The CDR3 protein is CATSRDLSGSYSGANVLTF. CDR3 coding DNA: TGTGCCACCAGCAGAGATTTGTCAGGTTCCTACTCTGGGGCCAACGTCCTGACTTTC.

The chain couples TRBV5-1 to TRBJ2-7, with a possible D match to TRBD1 (7 bases). The CDR3 length is 16 residues. Trimming left V 0 bases short and J 1 base short, with 14 bases between. CDR1 is SGHRS, CDR2 YFSETQ, per germline. The DNA of the CDR3 is TGCGCCAGCAGCTTGGAATTGGCAGGGGGGTCCTACGAGCAGTACTTC. Translated: CASSLELAGGSYEQYF.

V usage is TRBV9 and J usage is TRBJ1-2, with 9 bases aligning to TRBD1. Trimming at V came to 3 bases and at J to 8 bases, leaving 8 bases not matched to a gene. Per the germline V gene, CDR1 is SGDLS and CDR2 is YYNGEE. The CDR3 is 14 amino acids. Here the CDR3 reads CASSEGQGSYGYTF. The CDR3 bases are TGTGCCAGCAGCGAGGGACAGGGTTCCTACGGCTACACCTTC.

This chain joins TRBV7-2 and TRBJ1-1; D might be TRBD1 (5 bases). Deletions cut 5 bases from V and 4 bases from J, with 11 bases between. From germline, CDR1 is SGHTA and CDR2 FQGNSA. The CDR3 runs to 13 residues. CDR3 protein: CASSPRGGTEAFF. The CDR3 nucleotides are TGTGCCAGCAGCCCCCGGGGGGGCACTGAAGCTTTCTTT.

V and J are TRBV7-9 and TRBJ2-4; 7 bases line up with TRBD1. The germline V gene has CDR1 SEHNR and CDR2 FQNEAQ (reference sequence). The CDR3 runs 14 residues. V lost 5 bases to trimming and J lost 8 bases; unmatched junction nucleotides: 9. Here the CDR3 reads CASSKTTGWDIQYF. DNA for the CDR3: TGTGCCAGCAGCAAGACGACAGGGTGGGACATTCAGTACTTC.

The chain links TRBV5-4 to TRBJ1-5, with D unresolved. This CDR3 region has 13 residues. Trimming cost V 4 bases and J 3 bases, with 8 bases left between them. Germline V gene sequence: CDR1 SGHNT, CDR2 YYREEE (reference sequence). The CDR3 protein is CASSRHLNQPQHF. CDR3 DNA: TGTGCCAGCAGCCGACACCTCAATCAGCCCCAGCATTTT.

The chain employs TRBV5-8 and TRBJ2-7; D might be TRBD2 (6 bases). This CDR3 has 13 residues. Trimming cost V 8 bases and J 0 bases, with 12 bases left between them. Germline loops: CDR1 SGHTS, CDR2 YDEGEE. The CDR3 DNA reads as TGTGCCAGACTAGCACAAACCTCCTACGAGCAGTACTTC. Protein product: CARLAQTSYEQYF.

The CDR3 DNA reads TGTGCCAGCAGCCCATCGGAAACCACAGCAATCTATGGCTACACCTTC. It translates to CASSPSETTAIYGYTF. J is TRBJ1-2 and V is TRBV7-9; D is ambiguous. The CDR3 is made up of 16 amino acids. Germline CDR1 is SEHNR and CDR2 is FQNEAQ (reference sequence). The V end lost 5 bases, the J end lost 4 bases, and 20 bases lay between the germline ends.

This sequence joins TRBV2 and TRBJ2-7, with a weak D call TRBD1 (5 bases). Germline V CDR1 and CDR2: SNHLY, FYNNEI. The CDR3 length is 12 residues. The CDR3 region has the DNA TGTGCTTCAGGGTTTTTAAGCTACGAGCAGTACTTC. Translation gives CASGFLSYEQYF.

The chain joins TRBV6-1 to TRBJ1-1, with TRBD1 matching 7 bases. V shed 2 bases and J 0 bases; nucleotides not matched to a gene: 3. Germline CDR1 reads MNHNS; CDR2 reads SASEGT. CDR3 length equals 15 residues. The CDR3 nucleotides are TGTGCCAGCAGTGAACCGGGACAGCTGAACACTGAAGCTTTCTTT. Translated: CASSEPGQLNTEAFF.